The T cell receptor beta chain described here comes from a study of somatic mutations in cytotoxic T cells in rheumatoid arthritis. Study observations and caveats: More than 20% of CD8+ cells belonged to the largest clone in 8 of 65 patients.

The V gene's germline CDR1 is SEHNR and CDR2 FQNEAQ (reference sequence). This CDR3 is 16 amino acids long. Between the trimmed V and J ends, which lost 3 bases and 6 bases, there was a span of 21 bases. Comment on this clone: Its antigen is not identified.

This table comes from immunoSEQ multiplex PCR, and its TCRdb copy is limited to in-frame clones, with some not included. The table includes approximately 13,000 clones, over 80% detected once. J is TRBJ2-7 and V is TRBV7-9; maybe TRBD2 (6 bases). The receptor was isolated from an adult with rheumatoid arthritis. Sample: CD8+ T cells sorted from blood. This chain's CDR3 is CASSLPSAGLGGEQYF. The DNA for the CDR3 is TGTGCCAGCAGCTTGCCGAGCGCTGGGCTGGGGGGCGAGCAGTACTTC.